This T cell receptor (beta chain) was captured in a study of T-cell memory formation after mild COVID-19 (dated by TCRdb to the early 2020s). Looking at the study overall: TCR sequence clusters from the two donors were found to be largely donor specific. T-cell clones expanding and contracting after mild COVID-19 in a couple of donors were tracked by longitudinal TCRalpha and TCRbeta repertoire sequencing. Two young, previously healthy adult volunteers made up the cohort, one male and one female. The paper as a whole reports these results and caveats: Only two mild cases were covered by the study, and larger cohorts that include severe cases with pre-infection samples were considered necessary. The detection of some responding clones in pre-infection memory suggests that pre-existing cross-reactive memory T cells joined the SARS-CoV-2 response. Contracting CD4+ clones were located mainly in the CM and EM memory subsets, whereas CD8+ clones were found to be enriched in EMRA. Clones contracting from day 15 to 85 had balanced CD4/CD8 phenotypes, while a second wave expanding from day 15 to 37 was biased towards CD4+. Whether the second-wave clones peaking on day 37 were SARS-CoV-2 specific was not confirmed.

The sequencing machine was an Illumina NovaSeq 6000. TCRalpha and TCRbeta cDNA libraries were built by 5'RACE with constant-segment primers, adding sample barcodes and unique molecular identifiers. RNA was extracted from every sample with Trizol reagent. Library amplification was performed in two PCR steps, and a second sample barcode and Illumina TruSeq adapters were introduced in the second step. Sequencing of the libraries was done on an Illumina NovaSeq, producing 2 x 150 bp paired-end reads. The published analysis was carried out like this. Reads were demultiplexed and collapsed into UMI-guided consensus sequences with migec v1.2.7. Using mixcr v2.1.11, the UMI consensuses were aligned to TRA and TRB V and J templates and assembled into clonotypes. Clonotypes were classified as expanded or contracted when called significant by both edgeR and NoisET, with noise models trained on biological replicates. edgeR calls used a false discovery rate-adjusted p below 0.01 and a log2 fold-change threshold of 1. As an exploratory analysis of dynamics, max-normalized trajectories of the 1000 most abundant clonotypes were examined with PCA combined with hierarchical clustering. Separately sequenced CD4+ and CD8+ repertoires were used to assign the CD4 or CD8 phenotype of responding clones. TCRdb reprocessing: public reads trimmed at Q25 with fastp, clones called with MiXCR, in-frame beta chains kept. Each CDR3 protein gets just one entry, which takes the most common genes and DNA from the rows behind it. These V and J calls originate from TCRdb's pipeline instead of the authors' own analysis. The sample contains around 530,000 distinct CDR3 sequences, 20% to 25% of them found a single time. In total, the top ten clones hold around 7.7% of the sample.

There are 17 amino acids in the CDR3, from cysteine to phenylalanine inclusive. Only the CDR3 region is kept as DNA, spanning 51 bases read in frame from base 1. V sheds 0 bases and J sheds 5 bases, leaving 16 bases between their ends. The germline V gene (reference sequence) supplies CDR1 LNHNV and CDR2 YYDKDF. Only a few counts were recorded for this clonotype. Its binding antigen is unknown. No quality values exist for individual bases; no much larger clone is one base distant. Ficoll-Paque density gradient centrifugation was the method used to isolate PBMCs. The rearrangement combines TRBV15 with TRBJ2-2, with no confidently assigned D gene. The origin of this receptor is an adult woman who had mild COVID-19 (a few samples of this study predate the infection). The sample titles of this study are shuffled in the database, so cell type and time point are left out; the donor was told from shared clones. The source material was PBMCs or a T cell subset sorted from them (not recorded which). The DNA sequence follows: TGTGCCACCAGCAGAGATGACGTACGGGTTGGTACCGGGGAGCTGTTTTTT. Its protein reads: CATSRDDVRVGTGELFF.